Sequencing of this T cell receptor (beta chain) was carried out in a study of T cells after yellow fever vaccination. Each CDR3 protein gets one entry after TCRdb re-called the 5' RACE reads with MiXCR. The sample has 400,000 to 450,000 distinct CDR3 sequences, around a sixth seen once. The CDR3 spans 14 residues. Germline V gene lookup returns CDR1 MGHDK and CDR2 SYGVNS. V was clipped by 1 base and J by 1 base, with 7 bases between them. This clonotype was observed a handful of times. This clonotype was sampled from a man between 18 and 29 years old who received the YFV17D yellow fever vaccine. Sample: PBMCs, taken before the yellow fever booster vaccination. This chain links TRBV25-1 with TRBJ2-5; the D is unclear. The CDR3 DNA is TGTGCCAGCAGTGAATCAGGATCCCAAGAGACCCAGTACTTC. Amino acid sequence: CASSESGSQETQYF. The full variable domain, completed using reference TRBV25-1 and TRBJ2-5, is EADIYQTPRYLVIGTGKKITLECSQTMGHDKMYWYQQDPGMELHLIHYSYGVNSTEKGDLSSESTVSRIRTEHFPLTLESARPSHTSQYLCASSESGSQETQYFGPGTRLLVL.